The 23 T cell receptor beta chains below come from one sample, sequenced in a study of shared clonotypes between healthy human individuals. Selected positively for CCR7 and CD45RO-negative, naive CD8 cells excluded terminally differentiated effector memory CD45RA+ cells. Assay used: immunoSEQ multiplex PCR; TCRdb lists only in-frame clones, some missing. The sample carries around 2.1 million clones, 85% to 95% recorded once. The sample comprised naive CD8+ T cells from PBMCs. The receptors originated from a man between 18 and 35 years old in good health. Some clones in this sample may be carry-over from other donors' samples.

The chain has TRBV6-1 and TRBJ2-3, with 10 nucleotides matching TRBD2. CDR3 size: 18 residues. Germline-derived CDR1 and CDR2 are MNHNS and SASEGT. J gave up 3 bases and V 1 base, and 10 bases lay outside the gene matches. This CDR3 is CASSEDVASGSLTDTQYF. The CDR3 DNA follows: TGTGCCAGCAGTGAAGATGTGGCTAGCGGGAGCTTGACAGATACGCAGTATTTT.

This chain links TRBV2 with TRBJ2-7; TRBD2 matches 9 bases. Germline CDR1 SNHLY, CDR2 FYNNEI. V was clipped by 8 bases and J by 1 base; unmatched bases: 9. The CDR3 runs 15 residues. CDR3 coding DNA: TGTGCCAGCCTTCGACTAGCGGAATATTCCTACGAGCAGTACTTC. Translation: CASLRLAEYSYEQYF.

This rearrangement joins TRBV6-1 to TRBJ2-5; either TRBD1 or TRBD2 may fit D (5 bases each). Germline V gene data show CDR1 as MNHNS and CDR2 as SASEGT. This CDR3 is 14 amino acids long. V was trimmed by 5 bases and J by 1 base, leaving 11 bases between them. CDR3 sequence (DNA): TGTGCCAGCAGTACCCGGGGCGGCCAAGAGACCCAGTACTTC. Translated, it gives CASSTRGGQETQYF.

About this clone itself: This sample includes further DNA sequences coding for the same CDR3. This chain links TRBV28 with TRBJ2-7; TRBD2 agrees at 8 bases. This CDR3 is 14 amino acids long. Per germline, CDR1 MDHEN and CDR2 SYDVKM. The ends lost 6 bases at V and 0 bases at J; junction bases unmatched: 4. CDR3: CASSPGLGSYEQYF. DNA of the CDR3: TGTGCCAGCAGCCCGGGACTAGGCTCCTACGAGCAGTACTTC.

The V and J genes are TRBV28 and TRBJ1-2; the match to TRBD1 covers 7 bases. This CDR3 spans 13 amino acids. The J segment lost 8 bases and the V segment lost 1 base, leaving 4 bases of the junction unmatched. Germline CDR1 reads MDHEN; CDR2 reads SYDVKM. The CDR3 nucleotides read TGTGCCAGCAGTTTATTGGCAGGGGGGGGCTACACCTTC. It translates to CASSLLAGGGYTF.

The gene calls are TRBV5-5 and TRBJ1-2; D is ambiguous. V lost 0 bases and J 3 bases, leaving 9 bases between the germline ends. This CDR3 region has 14 residues. Looked up from germline, CDR1 is SGHKS and CDR2 is YYEKEE (reference sequence). The CDR3 sequence: CASSLVTVDYGYTF. DNA of the CDR3: TGTGCCAGCAGCTTGGTTACCGTGGACTATGGCTACACCTTC.

This chain links TRBV29-1 with TRBJ1-1; the match to TRBD1 covers 8 bases. V trimming: 6 bases; J trimming: 2 bases; junction bases outside the gene matches: 11. Germline lookup yields CDR1 SQVTM and CDR2 ANQGSEA. This CDR3 has 15 residues. This CDR3 reads CSVDRGATLNTEAFF. CDR3 sequence (DNA): TGCAGCGTCGACAGGGGCGCAACTCTCAACACTGAAGCTTTCTTT.

This rearrangement joins TRBV27 to TRBJ2-1; D gene unclear. CDR1 and CDR2 (germline): MNHEY, SMNVEV (reference sequence). The germline V and J ends were trimmed by 4 bases and 2 bases, with 12 bases remaining between them. CDR3 length: 15 amino acids. CDR3 amino acids: CASSWEIAAYNEQFF. For the CDR3, the DNA is TGTGCCAGCAGTTGGGAAATAGCAGCCTACAATGAGCAGTTCTTC.

Comment on this clone: The sample contains more than one DNA sequence encoding this CDR3. The rearrangement uses TRBV5-1 and TRBJ1-1; no clear D. The germline CDR1 and CDR2 sequences are SGHRS and YFSETQ. V lost 0 bases to trimming and J lost 1 base, with 7 bases between them. The CDR3 is made up of 14 amino acids. The CDR3 DNA reads TGCGCCAGCAGCTTGGGCCCGGGGAACACTGAAGCTTTCTTT. Translating gives CASSLGPGNTEAFF.

The chain couples TRBV7-9 to TRBJ1-4, with D unresolved. Germline values: CDR1 SEHNR, CDR2 FQNEAQ (reference sequence). Trimming cost V 3 bases and J 5 bases, with 19 bases left between them. CDR3 length equals 17 residues. The CDR3 here is CASSLGHAETDNEKLFF. CDR3 in DNA: TGTGCCAGCAGCTTGGGCCACGCAGAGACTGACAATGAAAAACTGTTTTTT.

This clone occurred once. The V call is TRBV11-2, the J call TRBJ2-7, with a weak D call TRBD1 (6 bases). The CDR3 spans 14 residues. Germline CDR1 SGHAT, CDR2 FQNNGV. V lost 3 bases to trimming and J lost 3 bases, with 12 bases between them. The chain's CDR3 is CASSFGQKSYEQYF. Here the CDR3 DNA reads TGTGCCAGCAGCTTCGGACAGAAGAGCTACGAGCAGTACTTC.

CDR3 protein: CASSPEWPRGLAGYEQYF. The CDR3 DNA reads as TGTGCCAGCAGTCCCGAGTGGCCTCGCGGACTAGCGGGATACGAGCAGTACTTC. The gene calls are TRBV27 and TRBJ2-7, with 12 nucleotides matching TRBD2. Germline CDR1 reads MNHEY; CDR2 reads SMNVEV (reference sequence). The CDR3 is 18 residues long. Unmatched junction bases numbered 15, after V lost 5 bases and J lost 4 bases.

The rearrangement joins TRBV18 to TRBJ2-2; 8 bases are shared with TRBD2. The CDR3 extends over 18 amino acids. Trimming removed 3 bases from V and 0 bases from J; junction bases left unmatched: 9. CDR1 is KGHSH and CDR2 is LQKENI in the germline V gene. This CDR3 is CASSPERLAGANTGELFF. Written as DNA, the CDR3 is TGTGCCAGCTCACCTGAAAGGCTAGCGGGCGCGAACACCGGGGAGCTGTTTTTT.

Points on this clone: The sample has other DNA sequences that encode this CDR3 too. The chain recombines TRBV9 with TRBJ2-1; no clear D. V was shortened by 2 bases and J by 6 bases, with 3 bases between the two germline ends. This CDR3 spans 11 amino acids. Looked up from germline, CDR1 is SGDLS and CDR2 is YYNGEE. DNA of the CDR3: TGTGCCAGCAGCGTTTCCAATGAGCAGTTCTTC. It specifies CASSVSNEQFF.

The chain carries TRBV4-2 and TRBJ1-2, with D possibly being TRBD1 (5 bases). The CDR3 is made up of 15 amino acids. V was cut by 0 bases and J by 8 bases, with 16 bases left in between. From germline, CDR1 is LGHNA and CDR2 YNFKEQ. CDR3 loop: CASSQDLRGSYGYTF. The CDR3 DNA is TGTGCCAGCAGCCAAGATCTTCGGGGGAGTTACGGCTACACCTTC.

This clone was seen a single time. The V and J genes are TRBV4-1 and TRBJ2-7; TRBD1 is a possible D gene (6 bases). The germline V gene has CDR1 MGHRA and CDR2 YSYEKL. V was cut by 1 base and J by 2 bases, with 12 bases left in between. The CDR3 runs to 15 residues. CDR3 in amino acids: CASSQGQGPPYEQYF. Here the CDR3 DNA reads TGCGCCAGCAGCCAAGGTCAGGGGCCACCCTACGAGCAGTACTTC.

The chain is built from TRBV14 and TRBJ2-1, with D perhaps TRBD2 (6 bases). Trimming stripped 3 bases from V and 9 bases from J, with 18 bases between. In germline, CDR1 is SGHDN, CDR2 FVKESK. The CDR3 contains 15 residues. The CDR3 DNA reads as TGTGCCAGCAGCCAGCGGCCGGGGGAGAGAGGTGAGCAGTTCTTC. The encoded protein is CASSQRPGERGEQFF.

For this clone: Other DNA sequences in the same sample also yield this CDR3. The J gene is TRBJ2-7, the V gene TRBV29-1; D might be TRBD1 (5 bases). V was pared by 5 bases and J by 2 bases, with 10 bases between. The CDR3 consists of 12 residues. Germline V gene lookup returns CDR1 SQVTM and CDR2 ANQGSEA. CDR3 bases: TGCAGCGTTCTCACAGGAGCCTACGAGCAGTACTTC. Its translation is CSVLTGAYEQYF.

In this sample, this clone turned up a few times. The V and J genes are TRBV2 and TRBJ1-2, with 7 nucleotides matching TRBD1. The J segment lost 4 bases and the V segment lost 8 bases, leaving 7 bases of the junction unmatched. CDR3 size: 13 residues. Germline V gene lookup returns CDR1 SNHLY and CDR2 FYNNEI. The CDR3 nucleotides are TGTGCCAGCGCCACCGGGACAGCCTATGGCTACACCTTC. This codes for CASATGTAYGYTF.

This clone showed up just once. CDR3 DNA: TGTGCCAGCAGCGTGGTCCAGGGACTCACTGAAAAACTGTTTTTT. Translation gives CASSVVQGLTEKLFF. The chain employs TRBV27 and TRBJ1-4; D is possibly TRBD1 (5 bases). Between the trimmed V and J ends, which lost 6 bases and 7 bases, there was a span of 18 bases. The germline gives CDR1 MNHEY, CDR2 SMNVEV (reference sequence). The CDR3 consists of 15 residues.

The rearrangement uses TRBV4-1 and TRBJ2-5; possibly TRBD1 or TRBD2 for D (5 bases each). Trimming stripped 0 bases from V and 3 bases from J, with 11 bases between. In germline, CDR1 is MGHRA, CDR2 YSYEKL. This CDR3 has 15 residues. CDR3 protein: CASSQDRVGEETQYF. The CDR3 nucleotides are TGCGCCAGCAGCCAAGACAGGGTGGGAGAAGAGACCCAGTACTTC.

V and J are TRBV5-1 and TRBJ2-1, with TRBD1 identical over 10 bases. Trimming removed 1 base from V and 7 bases from J; junction bases left unmatched: 5. This CDR3 comprises 15 residues. Per the germline V gene, CDR1 is SGHRS and CDR2 is YFSETQ. The CDR3: CASSLTGTGANEQFF. The CDR3, as DNA: TGCGCCAGCAGCTTGACCGGGACAGGGGCGAATGAGCAGTTCTTC.

The chain is built from TRBV7-9 and TRBJ2-2; no reliable D call. Germline CDR1 reads SEHNR; CDR2 reads FQNEAQ (reference sequence). The CDR3 extends over 13 amino acids. Trimming pared 3 bases from V and 7 bases from J, leaving 9 bases between. CDR3 residues: CASSFGFGGELFF. CDR3 DNA sequence: TGTGCCAGCAGCTTCGGGTTCGGCGGGGAGCTGTTTTTT. The complete variable domain, with remaining parts taken from reference TRBV7-9 and TRBJ2-2, reads DTGVSQNPRHKITKRGQNVTFRCDPISEHNRLYWYRQTLGQGPEFLTYFQNEAQLEKSRLLSDRFSAERPKGSFSTLEIQRTEQGDSAMYLCASSFGFGGELFFGEGSRLTVL.